This T cell receptor (beta chain) was recorded in a study of CD8 T cells in Susac syndrome. Control patients had untreated stable or active relapsing-remitting multiple sclerosis by revised McDonald criteria. This clonotype was detected once. The RNA input was about 0.45 to 1 ug, and it was reverse transcribed with random hexamers. Multiplex PCR with immunoSEQ amplified the TCR beta CDR3 across 54 Vbeta and 13 Jbeta. TCRdb fed the immunoSEQ multiplex PCR reads into MiXCR, producing one record per CDR3 protein. The data hold some 190,000 distinct CDR3 sequences, with approximately 96% observed a single time. The receptor comes from a human donor with multiple sclerosis. Sequencing used CD4+ T cells from PBMCs.

As DNA, the CDR3 is TGTGCCTGGAGTTCTCCGAGGGGTATTTTGGATACGCAGTATTTT. Residues: CAWSSPRGILDTQYF. The chain recombines TRBV30 with TRBJ2-3, with D perhaps assigned TRBD1 or TRBD2 (5 bases each). V was shortened by 2 bases and J by 6 bases, with 18 bases between the two germline ends. CDR1 GTSNPN and CDR2 SVGIG come from the germline V gene (reference sequence). The CDR3 extends over 15 amino acids.